The subject of this entry is one T cell receptor beta chain. CDR3 length equals 15 residues. V gave up 1 base and J gave up 3 bases, with 9 bases separating them. Germline V gene data show CDR1 as SEHNR and CDR2 as FQNEAQ (reference sequence). In the authors' workflow: The authors estimated nucleated cell counts from reference gene primer amplification. Assay used: immunoSEQ multiplex PCR; TCRdb lists only in-frame clones, some missing. The V and J calls and clone size were taken over from that table, and D and trimming were inferred from the DNA. The sample shows 100,000 to 150,000 clones, 60% to 80% of them seen only once. The source of the sample is a study of blood T cell repertoires in COVID-19.

V gene TRBV7-9 combines with J gene TRBJ2-2; tentative D call: TRBD1 (5 bases). The specimen sequenced was peripheral blood. The sequence derives from a woman aged 70-85 years with acute or convalescent COVID-19. CDR3 sequence: CASSLGAGYTGELFF. The CDR3 region has the DNA TGTGCCAGCAGCTTAGGGGCAGGGTACACCGGGGAGCTGTTTTTT.